The 9 T cell receptor beta chains below come from one sample, sequenced in a study of shared clonotypes between healthy human individuals. TCRdb keeps only in-frame clones here, not all; method: immunoSEQ multiplex PCR. This sample has about 460,000 clones, with around 77% found just once. Sequencing input: PBMCs. These receptors were collected from a woman in her 40s in good health. Some clones in this sample may be carry-over from other donors' samples.

The J gene is TRBJ2-1, the V gene TRBV6-1; unclear D gene. There are 13 residues in the CDR3. Germline V gives CDR1 MNHNS, CDR2 SASEGT. V shed 4 bases and J shed 4 bases, with 8 bases lying between them. For the CDR3, the DNA is TGTGCCAGCAGTGTTCAGGCGTACAATGAGCAGTTCTTC. It specifies CASSVQAYNEQFF.

The genes are TRBV18 and TRBJ1-3, with D perhaps matching TRBD1 (5 bases). The CDR3 totals 18 residues. Trimming left V 0 bases short and J 2 bases short, with 17 bases between. Germline V gene lookup returns CDR1 KGHSH and CDR2 LQKENI. This chain's CDR3 is CASSPPRSGGLAGNTIYF. CDR3 in DNA: TGTGCCAGCTCACCACCGAGGAGCGGGGGTTTAGCTGGAAACACCATATATTTT.

CDR3 residues: CASSRRQARGSGDSYEQYF. The CDR3 bases are TGTGCCAGCAGCCGGAGACAGGCGAGGGGTTCCGGGGACTCCTACGAGCAGTACTTC. V gene TRBV4-2 combines with J gene TRBJ2-7, with D perhaps matching TRBD1 (6 bases). Trimming left V 4 bases short and J 0 bases short, with 25 bases between. Per germline, CDR1 LGHNA and CDR2 YNFKEQ. The CDR3 loop spans 19 amino acids.

This clone was seen only a few times. Only one base separates this from a far larger clonotype, so it likely reflects a read error. The chain carries TRBV7-9 and TRBJ2-4; TRBD1 is a possible D gene (5 bases). The CDR3 covers 13 residues. Germline assignment: CDR1 SEHNR and CDR2 FQNEAQ (reference sequence). The CDR3 DNA sequence: TGTGCCAGCAGCCCCACTGGGGCGAACATTCAGCACTTC. The encoded protein is CASSPTGANIQHF.

To note about this clone: The junction shows a germline mismatch at one end, possibly a read error. Other DNA sequences from this sample encode an identical CDR3 as well. The chain is built from TRBV18 and TRBJ2-3; D could derive from TRBD1 or TRBD2 (6 bases each). CDR3 length: 14 amino acids. Germline V gives CDR1 KGHSH, CDR2 LQKENI. The CDR3 sequence: CASSPMGGADTQYF. The CDR3 DNA reads as TGTGCTAGCTCACCTATGGGGGGCGCAGATACGCAGTATTTT.

The chain carries TRBV21-1 and TRBJ1-4; the table's D call, TRBD1, was not checked against the DNA. TRBV21-1 is a known pseudogene. There are 14 residues in the CDR3. The CDR3 nucleotides are TGTGCCAGCAGTAACAGTGCAACTAATGAAAAACTGTTTTTT. Amino acids: CASSNSATNEKLFF.

The chain recombines TRBV28 with TRBJ2-7; 7 nucleotides align to TRBD1. This CDR3 comprises 15 residues. Germline CDR1 reads MDHEN; CDR2 reads SYDVKM. The ends lost 4 bases at V and 4 bases at J; junction bases unmatched: 10. The CDR3 sequence: CASSSHRGLGYEQYF. For the CDR3, the DNA is TGTGCCAGCAGTTCCCACAGGGGCCTGGGGTACGAGCAGTACTTC.

The V and J genes are TRBV27 and TRBJ1-2; D is uncertain. The CDR3 extends over 13 amino acids. V lost 7 bases and J 4 bases, leaving 13 bases between the germline ends. The germline V gene encodes CDR1 MNHEY and CDR2 SMNVEV (reference sequence). The CDR3, as DNA: TGTGCCAGCAAAAATCCGACCGCCTATGGCTACACCTTC. Protein sequence: CASKNPTAYGYTF.

This clone was counted only a few times. The rearrangement uses TRBV6-5 and TRBJ1-2; TRBD1 matches at 8 bases. J gave up 4 bases and V 6 bases, and 4 bases lay outside the gene matches. The germline gives CDR1 MNHEY, CDR2 SVGAGI. This CDR3 comprises 13 residues. The CDR3 sequence: CASRQGQGYGYTF. Written as DNA, the CDR3 is TGTGCCAGCAGGCAAGGACAGGGCTATGGCTACACCTTC.